A single sample gave rise to the 31 T cell receptor beta chains below, sequenced in a study of PD-L1 blockade in urothelial cancer (dated by TCRdb to about 2017). The time point label on this specimen signifies: pretreatment peripheral blood. To prepare the library, the immunoSEQ multiplex PCR assay was applied. The table comes from immuneACCESS by way of TCRdb, which keeps in-frame sequences with V and J called. Part of the clones is missing from these tables; in studies checked, under half for an unresolved V gene and the rest for unknown reasons. The sample data list about 39,000 clones, and roughly 90% of these were observed just once. The ten largest account for 11% of the sample. Specimen: PBMCs, collected around atezolizumab (anti-PD-L1) treatment. Source of these receptors: a woman in her sixties or seventies with urothelial cancer.

The CDR3 DNA reads as TGTGCCAGCAGCCGGGCGGCAGGGCTGGGTCAGCCCCAGCATTTT. This codes for CASSRAAGLGQPQHF. The chain employs TRBV7-2 and TRBJ1-5; possible D gene TRBD1, 5 bases. The CDR3 length is 15 residues. Per the germline V gene, CDR1 is SGHTA and CDR2 is FQGNSA. V lost 5 bases and J lost 6, with 17 bases in between.

The rearrangement links TRBV19 to TRBJ2-7; D is unresolved. Germline V lookup: CDR1 LNHDA, CDR2 SQIVND (reference sequence). CDR3 size: 14 residues. V was cut by 1 base and J by 3 bases, with 10 bases left in between. Here the CDR3 reads CASSIGGSRYEQYF. The CDR3 nucleotides read TGTGCCAGTAGTATAGGAGGCAGCCGCTACGAGCAGTACTTC.

The chain carries TRBV29-1 and TRBJ2-7; unclear D gene. Germline V gene sequence: CDR1 SQVTM, CDR2 ANQGSEA. This CDR3 comprises 12 residues. The germline V and J ends were trimmed by 4 bases and 0 bases, with 7 bases remaining between them. In nucleotides, the CDR3 is TGCAGCGTTGTACCCAGCTCCTACGAGCAGTACTTC. Encoded protein: CSVVPSSYEQYF.

The chain joins TRBV6-4 to TRBJ2-2; TRBD2 agrees at 10 bases. Germline CDR1 MRHNA, CDR2 SNTAGT. CDR3 length: 15 amino acids. V was pared by 4 bases and J by 2 bases, with 1 base of the junction left unmatched. DNA of the CDR3: TGTGCCAGCAGTGCTAGCGGGGGAAACACCGGGGAGCTGTTTTTT. Translated, it gives CASSASGGNTGELFF.

This rearrangement joins TRBV10-3 to TRBJ1-1; D not resolved. This CDR3 is 14 amino acids long. V was clipped by 7 bases and J by 1 base, with 13 bases between them. Per the germline V gene, CDR1 is ENHRY and CDR2 is SYGVKD. The DNA of the CDR3 is TGTGCCATCATGGGTGGGCCCTCGAACACTGAAGCTTTCTTT. Translated, it gives CAIMGGPSNTEAFF.

The gene calls are TRBV4-1 and TRBJ1-2; no definite D call. Germline V lookup: CDR1 MGHRA, CDR2 YSYEKL. CDR3 size: 14 residues. Trimming took 4 bases from V and 5 from J, leaving 14 bases between them. CDR3 residues: CASSPSPRLYGYTF. As DNA, the CDR3 is TGCGCCAGCAGCCCCTCTCCTCGTCTATATGGCTACACCTTC.

J is TRBJ2-1 and V is TRBV6-5, with D possibly TRBD2 on 5 matching bases. V shed 10 bases and J shed 3 bases, with 19 bases lying between them. CDR1 and CDR2 (germline): MNHEY, SVGAGI. This CDR3 spans 15 amino acids. As DNA, the CDR3 is TGTGCCACCAAGAGGAGGACGGCGGGCTACAATGAGCAGTTCTTC. Amino acid sequence: CATKRRTAGYNEQFF.

The V gene is TRBV12-5, the J gene TRBJ1-1; 7 bases are shared with TRBD1. The length of the CDR3 is 14 residues. V shed 0 bases, J shed 4 bases, and the junction held 2 bases outside the gene matches. Germline assignment: CDR1 LGHNT and CDR2 FRNRAP. The CDR3 DNA reads TGTGCTAGTGGTTTGGTACCAGGGGGCACTGAAGCTTTCTTT. This encodes CASGLVPGGTEAFF.

The chain combines TRBV4-1 with TRBJ2-5; D is possibly TRBD2 (5 bases). Germline lookup yields CDR1 MGHRA and CDR2 YSYEKL. The V end was cut by 11 bases, the J end by 5 bases, with 24 bases between. This CDR3 has 15 amino acids. The CDR3 loop reads CAAFGLGAPQETQYF. The CDR3 bases are TGCGCCGCATTCGGGTTGGGAGCCCCCCAGGAGACCCAGTACTTC.

The chain uses TRBV2 and TRBJ2-7, with 8 bases that match TRBD1. CDR1 is SNHLY and CDR2 is FYNNEI in the germline V gene. This CDR3 is 15 amino acids long. The V and J ends lost 5 bases and 2 bases, in that order; junction bases with no gene match: 8. CDR3 sequence reads: CASSKGQGRTYEQYF. Written as DNA, the CDR3 is TGTGCCAGCAGTAAAGGACAGGGCCGAACCTACGAGCAGTACTTC.

This chain connects TRBV9 to TRBJ2-1; 8 positions agree with TRBD2. The J segment lost 0 bases and the V segment lost 3 bases, leaving 5 bases of the junction unmatched. CDR3 size: 16 residues. Looked up from germline, CDR1 is SGDLS and CDR2 is YYNGEE. The chain's CDR3 is CASSAPSGSSYNEQFF. For the CDR3, the DNA is TGTGCCAGCAGCGCCCCAAGCGGGAGCTCCTACAATGAGCAGTTCTTC. Supplemented by reference TRBV9 and TRBJ2-1, the full variable domain reads DSGVTQTPKHLITATGQRVTLRCSPRSGDLSVYWYQQSLDQGLQFLIQYYNGEERAKGNILERFSAQQFPDLHSELNLSSLELGDSALYFCASSAPSGSSYNEQFFGPGTRLTVL.

This clone showed up just once. V gene TRBV19 combines with J gene TRBJ1-5; D perhaps matches TRBD1 (5 bases). Per germline, CDR1 LNHDA and CDR2 SQIVND (reference sequence). V lost 6 bases and J lost 0, with 15 bases in between. The CDR3 length is 16 residues. CDR3 in amino acids: CASSGRGERSNQPQHF. As DNA, the CDR3 is TGTGCCAGTAGCGGGAGGGGAGAACGTAGCAATCAGCCCCAGCATTTT. Combining the CDR3 with reference TRBV19 and TRBJ1-5 gives the whole variable domain DGGITQSPKYLFRKEGQNVTLSCEQNLNHDAMYWYRQDPGQGLRLIYYSQIVNDFQKGDIAEGYSVSREKKESFPLTVTSAQKNPTAFYLCASSGRGERSNQPQHFGDGTRLSIL.

Comments on this clone: The junction does not match germline at one end; this may be a read error. This sequence joins TRBV7-7 and TRBJ2-5; TRBD1 might be the D (8 bases). This CDR3 region has 14 residues. The germline V gene encodes CDR1 SSHAT and CDR2 FNYEAQ (reference sequence). The chain's CDR3 is CASSYTGGGETQYF. The CDR3 DNA follows: TGTGCTAGCAGCTATACAGGGGGGGGAGAGACCCAGTACTTC.

This chain links TRBV28 with TRBJ1-2, with no clear D. The CDR3 has 13 amino acids. Trimming left V 2 bases short and J 3 bases short, with 7 bases between. Germline V gene lookup returns CDR1 MDHEN and CDR2 SYDVKM. CDR3 nucleotides: TGTGCCAGCAGTTTACAAGGAGACTATGGCTACACCTTC. This codes for CASSLQGDYGYTF.

This clone has just one count. The chain uses TRBV5-1 and TRBJ2-3, with TRBD2 identical over 13 bases. The V gene end was trimmed by 2 bases and the J gene end by 1 base; junction bases not matched to a gene: 7. Germline CDR1 is SGHRS and CDR2 is YFSETQ. The CDR3 covers 18 residues. The CDR3: CASSFTSGRARGTDTQYF. DNA for the CDR3: TGCGCCAGCAGCTTTACTAGCGGGAGGGCCCGTGGCACAGATACGCAGTATTTT. The full variable domain, completed using reference TRBV5-1 and TRBJ2-3, is KAGVTQTPRYLIKTRGQQVTLSCSPISGHRSVSWYQQTPGQGLQFLFEYFSETQRNKGNFPGRFSGRQFSNSRSEMNVSTLELGDSALYLCASSFTSGRARGTDTQYFGPGTRLTVL.

CDR3 coding DNA: TGTGCCAGCAGCGCCCAGGGGGCCTACGAGCAGTACTTC. Its translation: CASSAQGAYEQYF. V usage is TRBV9 and J usage is TRBJ2-7; TRBD1 agrees at 7 bases. V was pared by 3 bases and J by 2 bases, with 2 bases of the junction left unmatched. The CDR3 length is 13 residues. Germline V lookup: CDR1 SGDLS, CDR2 YYNGEE.

For the CDR3, the DNA is TGCAGCGTTGTCTGGGCGGACCACGGGAGTCCCCTGGGGGAGCAGTACTTC. Its translation is CSVVWADHGSPLGEQYF. V usage is TRBV29-1 and J usage is TRBJ2-7, with TRBD2 as a possible D gene (6 bases). Trimming cost V 4 bases and J 7 bases, with 29 bases left between them. The CDR3 is 17 amino acids. CDR1 and CDR2 (germline): SQVTM, ANQGSEA.

This chain joins TRBV28 and TRBJ1-1, with a tentative D call TRBD1 (6 bases). The V end was cut by 4 bases, the J end by 0 bases, with 9 bases between. From germline, CDR1 is MDHEN and CDR2 SYDVKM. The CDR3 sequence is 14 residues long. The CDR3 here is CASSSTGLNTEAFF. As DNA, the CDR3 is TGTGCCAGCAGTTCGACAGGATTGAACACTGAAGCTTTCTTT.

This rearrangement joins TRBV18 to TRBJ2-7, with 8 bases fitting TRBD1. Germline CDR1 and CDR2: KGHSH and LQKENI. This CDR3 comprises 14 residues. V shed 7 bases, J shed 1 base, and the junction held 6 bases outside the gene matches. The CDR3 DNA follows: TGTGCCAGCTTACCGACAGGGGATTCCTACGAGCAGTACTTC. Its translation is CASLPTGDSYEQYF.

V and J are TRBV2 and TRBJ1-1; 7 bases are shared with TRBD1. This CDR3 contains 16 residues. CDR1 and CDR2 from the germline V gene are SNHLY and FYNNEI. With V trimmed by 6 bases and J by 2 bases, 12 bases remained unmatched. The CDR3, as DNA: TGTGCCAGCAGCCCCGACAGGGTGGGAATTAACACTGAAGCTTTCTTT. Encoded protein: CASSPDRVGINTEAFF.

The chain links TRBV30 to TRBJ2-3; 7 nucleotides line up with TRBD2. The V gene's germline CDR1 is GTSNPN and CDR2 SVGIG (reference sequence). V shed 0 bases, J shed 6 bases, and the junction held 9 bases outside the gene matches. The CDR3 covers 15 residues. As DNA, the CDR3 is TGTGCCTGGAGTGTACTAGAGGGAGGGTGGGATACGCAGTATTTT. Translation gives CAWSVLEGGWDTQYF.

The chain is built from TRBV10-3 and TRBJ2-1; 15 nucleotides line up with TRBD2. This CDR3 contains 15 residues. Germline CDR1 ENHRY, CDR2 SYGVKD. V lost 6 bases, J lost 8 bases, and 5 bases stayed unmatched. Here the CDR3 reads CAIRGLAGGGDEQFF. The CDR3 DNA reads as TGTGCCATCAGGGGACTAGCGGGAGGAGGGGATGAGCAGTTCTTC.

The chain recombines TRBV18 with TRBJ2-7; 9 bases line up with TRBD1. This CDR3 is built from 15 residues. CDR1 KGHSH and CDR2 LQKENI come from the germline V gene. J was trimmed by 0 bases and V by 5 bases; bases with no gene match: 5. Written as DNA, the CDR3 is TGTGCCAGCTCAGGGGGACAGGGAGGCTCCTACGAGCAGTACTTC. Its translation: CASSGGQGGSYEQYF.

This clone appeared once. V is TRBV7-9 and J is TRBJ2-1; D remains unclear. Trimming removed 3 bases from V and 9 bases from J, with 15 bases in between. CDR1 is SEHNR, CDR2 FQNEAQ, per germline (reference sequence). The CDR3 is 14 residues long. The CDR3 protein is CASSFELSAREQFF. Written as DNA, the CDR3 is TGTGCCAGCAGCTTCGAGTTATCCGCGCGTGAGCAGTTCTTC.

This chain uses TRBV7-8 with TRBJ2-3; 10 bases line up with TRBD1. Trimming took 7 bases from V and 3 from J; bases not matched to a gene: 13. The CDR3 covers 17 residues. Germline CDR1 and CDR2: SGHVS and FQNEAQ. The CDR3, as DNA: TGTGCCAGCAATCCTAAAGCCGGGACAGGGGTAACAGATACGCAGTATTTT. Encoded protein: CASNPKAGTGVTDTQYF. The variable domain in full, completed from reference TRBV7-8 and TRBJ2-3, reads GAGVSQSPRYKVAKRGQDVALRCDPISGHVSLFWYQQALGQGPEFLTYFQNEAQLDKSGLPSDRFFAERPEGSVSTLKIQRTQQEDSAVYLCASNPKAGTGVTDTQYFGPGTRLTVL.

This clone showed up just once. V gene TRBV7-3 combines with J gene TRBJ2-1; 8 bases match TRBD2. CDR3 length: 16 amino acids. The germline V gene encodes CDR1 SGHTA and CDR2 FQGTGA. Trimming at V came to 6 bases and at J to 0 bases, leaving 7 bases not matched to a gene. The CDR3 DNA is TGTGCCAGCAGTCAAACTAGCGGCCGCTCCTACAATGAGCAGTTCTTC. Amino acid sequence: CASSQTSGRSYNEQFF.

This sequence joins TRBV7-9 and TRBJ1-1; 8 bases align to TRBD1. The V gene end was trimmed by 5 bases and the J gene end by 7 bases; junction bases not matched to a gene: 3. The CDR3 is made up of 12 amino acids. Germline values: CDR1 SEHNR, CDR2 FQNEAQ (reference sequence). As DNA, the CDR3 is TGTGCCAGCAGCGCAGACAGGGGTGAAGCTTTCTTT. It is translated as CASSADRGEAFF.

The V and J genes are TRBV18 and TRBJ2-7, with D possibly TRBD2 on 5 matching bases. The V gene's germline CDR1 is KGHSH and CDR2 LQKENI. The length of the CDR3 is 14 residues. With 1 base removed from V and 1 base from J, the gap between germline ends came to 8 bases. The CDR3: CASSPQWRSYEQYF. In DNA, the CDR3 is TGTGCCAGCTCACCACAATGGAGGTCCTACGAGCAGTACTTC.

The sample holds one count of this clone. The chain joins TRBV7-8 to TRBJ2-2; D gene ambiguous. Trimming pared 4 bases from V and 4 bases from J, leaving 7 bases between. Germline loops: CDR1 SGHVS, CDR2 FQNEAQ. This CDR3 region has 13 residues. CDR3 residues: CASSSSLTGELFF. Here the CDR3 DNA reads TGTGCCAGCAGCTCCTCCCTCACCGGGGAGCTGTTTTTT.

This clone was counted a few times. The V call is TRBV5-1, the J call TRBJ2-7, with D possibly TRBD2 on 5 matching bases. This CDR3 spans 14 amino acids. Germline values: CDR1 SGHRS, CDR2 YFSETQ. The V and J ends lost 5 bases and 7 bases respectively, with 19 bases between them. This chain's CDR3 is CASRGGGGLPEQYF. In nucleotides, the CDR3 is TGCGCCAGCAGGGGTGGCGGAGGACTCCCTGAGCAGTACTTC.

The chain combines TRBV19 with TRBJ1-1, with D hard to call. CDR3 length equals 11 residues. CDR1 is LNHDA and CDR2 is SQIVND in the germline V gene (reference sequence). The ends were cut back, 6 bases at V and 10 bases at J, with 12 bases in the middle. DNA for the CDR3: TGTGCCAGTAGATGGTGGTCGGTAGCTTTCTTT. Encoded protein: CASRWWSVAFF.